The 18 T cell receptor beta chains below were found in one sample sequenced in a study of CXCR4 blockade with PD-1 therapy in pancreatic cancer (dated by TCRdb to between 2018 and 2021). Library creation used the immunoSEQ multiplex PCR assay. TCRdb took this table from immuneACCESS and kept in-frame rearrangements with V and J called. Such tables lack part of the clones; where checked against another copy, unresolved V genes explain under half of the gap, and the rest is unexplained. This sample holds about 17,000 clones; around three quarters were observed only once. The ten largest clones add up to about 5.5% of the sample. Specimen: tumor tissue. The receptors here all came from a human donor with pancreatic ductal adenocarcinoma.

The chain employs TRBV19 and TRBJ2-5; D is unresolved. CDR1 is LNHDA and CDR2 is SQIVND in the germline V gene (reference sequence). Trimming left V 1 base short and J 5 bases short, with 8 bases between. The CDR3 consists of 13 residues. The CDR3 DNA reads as TGTGCCAGTAGTATAGCCCCCGGGGAGACCCAGTACTTC. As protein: CASSIAPGETQYF.

The CDR3 DNA sequence: TGTGCCACCAGCAGAGAGTCGGGAGGGCCGGGTGAGCAGTTCTTC. Its translation: CATSRESGGPGEQFF. This chain links TRBV15 with TRBJ2-1; 8 positions match TRBD2. The V gene end was trimmed by 0 bases and the J gene end by 9 bases; junction bases not matched to a gene: 7. CDR3 length equals 15 residues. The germline CDR1 and CDR2 sequences are LNHNV and YYDKDF (reference sequence).

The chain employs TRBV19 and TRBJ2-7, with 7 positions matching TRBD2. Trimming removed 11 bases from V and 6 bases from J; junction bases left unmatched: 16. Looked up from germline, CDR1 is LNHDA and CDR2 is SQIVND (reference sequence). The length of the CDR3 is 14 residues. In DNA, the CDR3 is TGTGCCTCCGAGGGGAGGGAGGGCTCCGGCGAGCAGTACTTC. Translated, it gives CASEGREGSGEQYF.

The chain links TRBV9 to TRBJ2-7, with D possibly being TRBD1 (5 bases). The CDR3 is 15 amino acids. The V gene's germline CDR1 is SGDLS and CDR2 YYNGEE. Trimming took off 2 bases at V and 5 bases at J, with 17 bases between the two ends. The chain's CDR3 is CASSVGSRQLDEQYF. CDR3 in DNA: TGTGCCAGCAGCGTGGGCTCGAGACAGCTGGACGAGCAGTACTTC.

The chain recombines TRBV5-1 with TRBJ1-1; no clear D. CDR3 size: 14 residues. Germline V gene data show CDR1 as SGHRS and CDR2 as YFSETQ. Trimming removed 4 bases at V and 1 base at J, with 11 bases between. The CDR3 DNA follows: TGCGCCAGCAGCAGCCTCCGGGGGAACACTGAAGCTTTCTTT. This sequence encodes CASSSLRGNTEAFF.

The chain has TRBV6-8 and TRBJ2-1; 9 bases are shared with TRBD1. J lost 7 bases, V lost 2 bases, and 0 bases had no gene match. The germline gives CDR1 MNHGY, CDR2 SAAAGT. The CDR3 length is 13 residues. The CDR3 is CASSYGTGNEQFF. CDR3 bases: TGTGCCAGCAGTTACGGGACAGGGAATGAGCAGTTCTTC.

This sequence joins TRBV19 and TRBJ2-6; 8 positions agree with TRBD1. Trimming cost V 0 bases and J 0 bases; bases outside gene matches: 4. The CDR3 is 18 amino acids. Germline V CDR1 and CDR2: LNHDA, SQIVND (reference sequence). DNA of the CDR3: TGTGCCAGTAGTATAGAGGGGACAGGCCGCTCTGGGGCCAACGTCCTGACTTTC. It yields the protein CASSIEGTGRSGANVLTF.

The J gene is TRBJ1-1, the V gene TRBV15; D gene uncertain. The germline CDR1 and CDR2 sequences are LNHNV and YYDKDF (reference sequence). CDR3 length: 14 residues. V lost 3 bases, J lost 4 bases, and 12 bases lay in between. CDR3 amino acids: CATSRKTVSTEAFF. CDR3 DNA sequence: TGTGCCACCAGCAGGAAGACTGTGAGCACTGAAGCTTTCTTT.

The CDR3, as DNA: TGTGCCACCGCAACAAGGAAGGACACCGGGGAGCTGTTTTTT. Its protein product is CATATRKDTGELFF. The chain recombines TRBV19 with TRBJ2-2; D is unclear. The CDR3 runs to 14 residues. V was pared by 10 bases and J by 3 bases, with 15 bases between. The germline V gene has CDR1 LNHDA and CDR2 SQIVND (reference sequence).

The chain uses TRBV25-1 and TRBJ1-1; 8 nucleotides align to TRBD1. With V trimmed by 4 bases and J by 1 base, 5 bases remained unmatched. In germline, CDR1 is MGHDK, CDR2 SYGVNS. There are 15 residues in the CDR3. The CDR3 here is CASSGRTGRNTEAFF. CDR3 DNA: TGTGCCAGCAGTGGAAGGACAGGGAGGAACACTGAAGCTTTCTTT.

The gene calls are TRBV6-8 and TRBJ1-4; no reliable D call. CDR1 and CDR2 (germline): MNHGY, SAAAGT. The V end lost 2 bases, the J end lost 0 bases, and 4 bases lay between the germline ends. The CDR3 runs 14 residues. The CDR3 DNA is TGTGCCAGCAGTTACGGGGCAACTAATGAAAAACTGTTTTTT. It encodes CASSYGATNEKLFF.

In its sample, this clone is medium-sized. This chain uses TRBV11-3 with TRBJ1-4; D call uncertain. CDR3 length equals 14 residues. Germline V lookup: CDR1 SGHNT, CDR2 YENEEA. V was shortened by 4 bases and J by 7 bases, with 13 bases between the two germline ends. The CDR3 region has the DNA TGTGCCAGCAGCTGGACGGAGGGAACTGAAAAACTGTTTTTT. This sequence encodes CASSWTEGTEKLFF. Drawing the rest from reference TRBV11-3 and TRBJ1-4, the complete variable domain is EAGVVQSPRYKIIEKKQPVAFWCNPISGHNTLYWYLQNLGQGPELLIRYENEEAVDDSQLPKDRFSAERLKGVDSTLKIQPAELGDSAVYLCASSWTEGTEKLFFGSGTQLSVL.

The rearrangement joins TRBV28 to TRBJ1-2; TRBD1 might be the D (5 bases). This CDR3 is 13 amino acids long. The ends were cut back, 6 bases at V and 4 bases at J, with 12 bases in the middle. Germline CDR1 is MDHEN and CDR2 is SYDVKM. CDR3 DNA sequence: TGTGCCAGCAGCGACATGGGGACCTATGGCTACACCTTC. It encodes CASSDMGTYGYTF.

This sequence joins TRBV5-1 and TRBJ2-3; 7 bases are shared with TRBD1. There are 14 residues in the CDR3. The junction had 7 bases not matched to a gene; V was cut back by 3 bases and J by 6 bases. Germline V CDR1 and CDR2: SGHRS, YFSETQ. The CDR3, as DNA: TGCGCCAGCAGCTCGGGACAGCCTAGCGATACGCAGTATTTT. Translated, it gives CASSSGQPSDTQYF.

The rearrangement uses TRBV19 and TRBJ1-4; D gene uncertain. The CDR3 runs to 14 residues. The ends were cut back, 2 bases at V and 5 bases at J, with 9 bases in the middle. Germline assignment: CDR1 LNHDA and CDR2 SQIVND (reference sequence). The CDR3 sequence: CASSIRLKNEKLFF. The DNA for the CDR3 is TGTGCCAGTAGTATACGGCTGAAAAATGAAAAACTGTTTTTT.

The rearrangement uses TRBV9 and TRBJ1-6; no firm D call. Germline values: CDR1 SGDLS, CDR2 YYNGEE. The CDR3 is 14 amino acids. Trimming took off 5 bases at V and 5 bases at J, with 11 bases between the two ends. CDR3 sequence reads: CASSVPQHNSPLHF. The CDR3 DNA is TGTGCCAGCAGTGTACCACAGCATAATTCACCCCTCCACTTT.

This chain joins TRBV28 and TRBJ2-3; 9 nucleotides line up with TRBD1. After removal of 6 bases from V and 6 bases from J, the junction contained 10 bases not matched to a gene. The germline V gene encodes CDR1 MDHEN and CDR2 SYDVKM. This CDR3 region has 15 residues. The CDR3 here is CASSPPTGGADTQYF. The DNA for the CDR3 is TGTGCCAGCAGCCCCCCGACAGGGGGTGCGGATACGCAGTATTTT.

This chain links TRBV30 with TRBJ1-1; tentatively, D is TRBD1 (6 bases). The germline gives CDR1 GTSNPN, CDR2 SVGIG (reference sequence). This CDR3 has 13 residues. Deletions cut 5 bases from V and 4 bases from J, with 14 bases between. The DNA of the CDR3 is TGTGCCTGGGATGAAGGGGGGACCACTGAAGCTTTCTTT. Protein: CAWDEGGTTEAFF.